The TCR beta chain described here comes from a study of naive and memory T cell subsets. Study conclusions and caveats: Over 95% of naive TCR sequences appeared only once after error correction, unlike memory subsets.

Trimming left V 2 bases short and J 6 bases short, with 15 bases between. This CDR3 spans 15 amino acids. The germline V gene encodes CDR1 MNHNS and CDR2 SASEGT. About this clonotype: Its target is not known.

The beta constant-region primer was an equimolar mix of two oligonucleotides covering TRBC1 and TRBC2. TCRdb passed the UMI-ligation and nested PCR reads through MiXCR, listing each CDR3 protein once. The profile covers about 85,000 distinct CDR3 sequences, with about an eighth appearing a single time and 0.7% to 0.95% taken by the ten largest. CD4+ T cell IFNgamma after overnight CMV lysate exposure gave donor CMV status. The chain carries TRBV6-1 and TRBJ2-3, with D maybe TRBD2 (6 bases). Source material: central memory CD4+ T cells from blood. The sequence derives from a human donor in good health. The CDR3 loop is CASSERGTYKDTQYF. CDR3 nucleotide sequence: TGTGCCAGCAGTGAACGTGGGACTTATAAGGATACGCAGTATTTT.